The sequence of this T cell receptor (beta chain) was determined in a study of shared clonotypes between healthy human individuals (dated by TCRdb to 2018 to 2021). About the full investigation: The cohort included three men and a couple of women between 18 and 49 years of age. Libraries were prepared and TCR repertoires were sequenced by different laboratories using diverse techniques, in order to increase sequencing depth and limit assay-specific biases. The study deeply sequenced blood TCR repertoires of five healthy adults to estimate repertoire size and the extent of clonotype sharing between individuals. Between about 0.9 and 10 billion PBMCs per donor were obtained by leukapheresis. Per donor, three plates each were used for CD4 naive and CD4 memory, two for CD8 naive, and one for CD8 memory.

V gives up 3 bases and J gives up 5 bases, and the segment between their germline ends measures 16 bases. The germline V gene provides CDR1 KGHSH and CDR2 LQKENI. Counted from cysteine to phenylalanine, this CDR3 has 15 amino acids. The retained sequence is limited to the CDR3, 45 bases, with the frame set at the first base. Healthy HIV-negative adults with no recently reported acute infections or vaccinations were included as donors. Every donor was a Caucasian adult residing in Nashville, Tennessee, USA. CD4+ T cells were enriched by magnetic negative selection, after which naive cells were positively selected on CD45RA and the negative fraction was taken as the memory subset. Blood was collected by leukapheresis, and PBMCs were isolated by Ficoll-Histopaque density gradient centrifugation and then cryopreserved in liquid nitrogen vapor phase. Analytical flow cytometry was used to check the purity and quantity of every magnetically sorted T cell population. Genomic DNA was isolated from every sorted fraction and measured by UV absorbance on a Nanodrop 2000c.

TCR CDR3 regions were amplified from genomic DNA by multiplex PCR using the deep immunoSEQ assay. Extracted genomic DNA from each cell subset was distributed evenly across all wells of several immunoSEQ 96-well plates, and each plate was treated as a replicate. For sorted subsets, around 0.2 ug genomic DNA, equal to 30,000 to 35,000 T cell genomes, was loaded into each replicate PCR. The purified libraries were quantified using a Qubit 3.0 fluorometer, sized with a Bioanalyzer 2100, and then quantified again using the KAPA Library Quantification kit. Every immunoSEQ 96-well plate was sequenced on a separate single-read 150-cycle Illumina NextSeq 550 flow cell. On the study's bioinformatics: Because the immunoSEQ output included only junctional sequences and no quality scores, the filtering could not be the same as the filtering used for full-length reads. To assign V/J genes and CDR3, sequences were annotated against IMGT germline references using PyIR, a Python wrapper for IgBLAST v1.9. Any read was removed if the V/J assignment was weak (E-value above 1e-6), the CDR3 was missing, or the read contained stop codons, out-of-frame junctions, or ambiguous translated residues. V3J clonotypes were defined by identical inferred V gene, J gene, and CDR3 amino acid sequence. Percentage overlap between repertoires was computed as shared unique clonotypes divided by the size of the smaller repertoire. Richness of each repertoire was evaluated using RTK rarefaction, the Chao1 estimator, and Recon v2.1 estimates of unobserved clonotypes. Generation probabilities for all TCRbeta clonotypes obtained by the gDNA method from several donors were computed using OLGA. The source is immuneACCESS, and TCRdb retained only in-frame sequences with V and J called. Part of the clones is not carried over; for the studies checked, unresolved V genes explain less than half of this, and the remainder is unexplained. That table supplies the V and J calls and clone size; D and trimming were determined from the DNA. Recorded for this sample are roughly 1,100,000 clones; 70% to 80% of them occurred a single time. Approximately 1.5% of the sample comes from the top ten.

What the authors observed across the whole study: Even with the large sequencing depth, rarefaction of the sorted-subset datasets indicated that sequencing was incomplete. About 5% of naive CD4, around 4% of naive CD8, approximately 2% of memory CD4, and about 0.4% of memory CD8 clonotypes were shared across several donors. The genetic and exposure-history diversity represented was limited by the small number of donors. Naive subsets generally had larger estimated clonotype richness than memory subsets. Pairwise subsampling indicated that sequencing depth was expected to affect the degree of clonotype sharing among donors. Clonotypes shared by all four sorted-subset donors showed higher generation probabilities than non-shared clonotypes. Sampling was restricted to blood, and TCR repertoires in tissues likely differ from the TCR repertoires found in blood.

This clone was recorded only once. The specificity of this receptor is unknown. Within one base of it there is no much larger clone, and no base qualities were kept. The rearrangement combines TRBV18 with TRBJ1-1; the D gene cannot be named for sure. This sequence was found in a young man in good health. Material: memory CD4+ T cells sorted from blood. In light of the paper, this sample's cell subset or site label describes: CD45RA-negative fraction. CDR3 region: CASSPRLWRTTEAFF. The DNA reads as follows: TGTGCCAGCTCACCCCGGTTGTGGCGGACTACTGAAGCTTTCTTT.